The present T cell receptor (beta chain) was sequenced within a study of T cell repertoires in cytomegalovirus infection. Study at large: Public signatures in TCR beta pointed to CMV infection and matching HLA type.

In the case of this clonotype: As yet, its antigen is unknown.

MiXCR, applied by TCRdb to the reads, yields one record per CDR3 protein. The repertoire includes tens of thousands of distinct CDR3 sequences, over 15% of them detected once, and around a quarter sits in the top ten. Study-level results: Identification of carriers of CMV plus the relevant HLA was achieved through cumulative public TCR beta family frequency.

Trimming left V 7 bases short and J 2 bases short, with 9 bases between. The CDR3 has 13 residues. Germline lookup yields CDR1 SGHTA and CDR2 FQGNSA. The source material was CD8+ T cells from cultured PBMCs, sampled from culture after CMV antigen stimulation. The rearrangement uses TRBV7-2 and TRBJ2-1; D not resolved. The clonotype comes from a human donor in good health (CMV status not recorded). Some clones in this sample may be carry-over from other donors' samples. As DNA, the CDR3 is TGTGCCAGCACCCCTAATACCTACAATGAGCAGTTCTTC. Translating gives CASTPNTYNEQFF.